What follows is one T cell receptor beta chain and its context. The antigen remains undetermined. This entry belongs to a study of cytomegalovirus exposure and HLA in healthy donors. Findings and caveats of the study: Among TCR beta chains, those listed as cytomegalovirus-associated numbered about 150.

The CDR3 is 15 amino acids. V lost 1 base to trimming and J lost 9 bases; unmatched junction nucleotides: 8. Germline assignment: CDR1 LGHNA and CDR2 YSLEER. TCRdb's table, derived via immunoSEQ multiplex PCR, lists solely in-frame clones and lacks some. The data show about 280,000 clones, with about 86% seen just once and 1% held by the top ten. This chain connects TRBV4-3 to TRBJ2-1; 8 bases agree with TRBD1. The clonotype was recovered from a woman between 18 and 29 years old in good health and CMV-seronegative. Sample: PBMCs. Written as DNA, the CDR3 is TGCGCCAGCAGCCAAGGGGGACAGGAAATTTTTGAGCAGTTCTTC. Its translation is CASSQGGQEIFEQFF.